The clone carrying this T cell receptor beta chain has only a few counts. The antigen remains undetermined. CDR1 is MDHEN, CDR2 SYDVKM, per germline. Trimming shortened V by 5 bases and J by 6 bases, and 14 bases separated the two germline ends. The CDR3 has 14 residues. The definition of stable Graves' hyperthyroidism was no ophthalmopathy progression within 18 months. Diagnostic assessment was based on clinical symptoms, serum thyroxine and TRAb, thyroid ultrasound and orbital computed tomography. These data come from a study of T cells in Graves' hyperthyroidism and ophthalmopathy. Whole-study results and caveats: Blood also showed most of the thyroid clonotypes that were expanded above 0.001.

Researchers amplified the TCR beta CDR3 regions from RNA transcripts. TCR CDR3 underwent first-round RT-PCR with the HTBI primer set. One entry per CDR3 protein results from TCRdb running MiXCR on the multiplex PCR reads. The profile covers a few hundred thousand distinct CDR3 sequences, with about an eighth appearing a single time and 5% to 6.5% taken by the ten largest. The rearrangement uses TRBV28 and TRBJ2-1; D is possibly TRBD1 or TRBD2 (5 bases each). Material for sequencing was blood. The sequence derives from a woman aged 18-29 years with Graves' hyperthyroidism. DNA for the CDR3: TGTGCCAGCAGTGAGAGGGGACGGGGCAATGAGCAGTTCTTC. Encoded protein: CASSERGRGNEQFF. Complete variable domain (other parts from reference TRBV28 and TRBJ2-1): DVKVTQSSRYLVKRTGEKVFLECVQDMDHENMFWYRQDPGLGLRLIYFSYDVKMKEKGDIPEGYSVSREKKERFSLILESASTNQTSMYLCASSERGRGNEQFFGPGTRLTVL.